This T cell receptor (beta chain) was identified during a study of blood T cell repertoires in COVID-19. This CDR3 has 14 amino acids. In the source study's methods: By means of reference gene primer amplification, nucleated cell counts were estimated. Generated by immunoSEQ multiplex PCR, the TCRdb table keeps only in-frame clones and is missing some. V and J calls plus clone size are reproduced from that table; the DNA served to infer D and trimming. Of approximately 210,000 clones detected, roughly four fifths appear once; the ten largest clones hold approximately 8%. What was sequenced was peripheral blood. This sequence was found in a woman between 50 and 59 years old with active or convalescent COVID-19. The rearrangement links TRBV21-1 to TRBJ1-1; the table's D call TRBD1 went unverified against the DNA. TRBV21-1 is a pseudogene locus. DNA for the CDR3: TGTGCCAGCACTTGGGACAGTGGGGGGCTTGAAGCTTTCTTT. It yields the protein CASTWDSGGLEAFF.